This T cell receptor beta chain was recovered during a study of brain T cells in children with intractable seizures. Germline lookup yields CDR1 MGHRA and CDR2 YSYEKL. V was shortened by 4 bases and J by 2 bases, with 12 bases between the two germline ends. The CDR3 loop spans 14 amino acids. Produced via immunoSEQ multiplex PCR; TCRdb's table is partial and in-frame only. Seen here are around 80,000 clones, around 91% observed once, and the top ten hold less than 30%. The gene calls are TRBV4-1 and TRBJ2-7; possible D gene TRBD1, 6 bases. Sequencing used peripheral blood, obtained at surgery. This receptor was taken from a girl aged 2 to 10 with Rasmussen encephalitis and intractable seizures. Here the CDR3 reads CASSPRGGPYEQYF. The CDR3 DNA sequence: TGCGCCAGCAGCCCCAGGGGCGGCCCCTACGAGCAGTACTTC.